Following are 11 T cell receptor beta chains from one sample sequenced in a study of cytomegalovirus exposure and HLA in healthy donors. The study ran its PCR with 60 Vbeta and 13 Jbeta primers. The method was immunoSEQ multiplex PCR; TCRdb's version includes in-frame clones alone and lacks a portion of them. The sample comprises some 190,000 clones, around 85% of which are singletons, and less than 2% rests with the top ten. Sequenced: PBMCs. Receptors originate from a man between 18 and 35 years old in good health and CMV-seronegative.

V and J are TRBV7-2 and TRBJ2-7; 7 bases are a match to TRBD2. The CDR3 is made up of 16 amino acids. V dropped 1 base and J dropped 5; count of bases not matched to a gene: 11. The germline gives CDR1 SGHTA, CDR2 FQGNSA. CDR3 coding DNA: TGTGCCAGCAGCTTAGGTCCCAAGGCGGGAGCCCACGAGCAGTACTTC. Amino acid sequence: CASSLGPKAGAHEQYF.

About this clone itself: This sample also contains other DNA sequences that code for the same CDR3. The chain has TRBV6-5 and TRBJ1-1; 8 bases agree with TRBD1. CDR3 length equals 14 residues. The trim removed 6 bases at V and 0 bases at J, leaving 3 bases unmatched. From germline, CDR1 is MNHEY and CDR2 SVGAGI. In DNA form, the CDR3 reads TGTGCCAGCAGCTACAGGGGGTTGAACACTGAAGCTTTCTTT. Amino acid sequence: CASSYRGLNTEAFF.

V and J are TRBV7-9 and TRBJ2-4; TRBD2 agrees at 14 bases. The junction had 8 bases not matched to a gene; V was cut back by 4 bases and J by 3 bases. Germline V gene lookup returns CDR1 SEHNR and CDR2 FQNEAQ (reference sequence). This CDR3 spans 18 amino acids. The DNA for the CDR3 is TGTGCCAGCAGCTCGACTAGCGGGGGGGCTATGGGCAAAAACATTCAGTACTTC. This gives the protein CASSSTSGGAMGKNIQYF. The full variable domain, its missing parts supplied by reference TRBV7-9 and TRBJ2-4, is DTGVSQNPRHKITKRGQNVTFRCDPISEHNRLYWYRQTLGQGPEFLTYFQNEAQLEKSRLLSDRFSAERPKGSFSTLEIQRTEQGDSAMYLCASSSTSGGAMGKNIQYFGAGTRLSVL.

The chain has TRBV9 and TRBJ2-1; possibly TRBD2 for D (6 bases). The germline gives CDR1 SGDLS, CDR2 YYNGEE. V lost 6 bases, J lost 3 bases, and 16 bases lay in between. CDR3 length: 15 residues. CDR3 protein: CASTPVAGSYNEQFF. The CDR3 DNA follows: TGTGCCAGCACCCCTGTGGCGGGGAGCTACAATGAGCAGTTCTTC.

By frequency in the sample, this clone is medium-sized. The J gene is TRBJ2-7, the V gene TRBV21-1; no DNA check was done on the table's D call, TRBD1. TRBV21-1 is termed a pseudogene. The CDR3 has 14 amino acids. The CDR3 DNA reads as TGTGCCAGCAGCAAAACACAGGGGAACTGCGAGCAGTACTTC. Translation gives CASSKTQGNCEQYF.

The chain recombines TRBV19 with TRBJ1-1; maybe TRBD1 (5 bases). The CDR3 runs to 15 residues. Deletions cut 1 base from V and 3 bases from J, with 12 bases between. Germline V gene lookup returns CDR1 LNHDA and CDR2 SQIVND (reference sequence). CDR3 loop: CASSIGRGTDTEAFF. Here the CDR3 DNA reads TGTGCCAGTAGTATAGGCCGCGGGACTGACACTGAAGCTTTCTTT. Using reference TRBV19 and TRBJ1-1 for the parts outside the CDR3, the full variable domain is DGGITQSPKYLFRKEGQNVTLSCEQNLNHDAMYWYRQDPGQGLRLIYYSQIVNDFQKGDIAEGYSVSREKKESFPLTVTSAQKNPTAFYLCASSIGRGTDTEAFFGQGTRLTVV.

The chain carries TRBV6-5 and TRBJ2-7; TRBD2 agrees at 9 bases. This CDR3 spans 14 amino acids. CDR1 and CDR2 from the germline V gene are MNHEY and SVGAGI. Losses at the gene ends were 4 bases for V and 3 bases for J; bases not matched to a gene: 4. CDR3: CASSSGAGGYEQYF. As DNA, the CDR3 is TGTGCCAGCAGTTCGGGAGCGGGAGGCTACGAGCAGTACTTC.

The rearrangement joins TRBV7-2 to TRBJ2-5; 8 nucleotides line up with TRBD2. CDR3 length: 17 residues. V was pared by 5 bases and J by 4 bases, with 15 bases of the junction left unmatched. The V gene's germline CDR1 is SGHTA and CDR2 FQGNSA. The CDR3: CASSPGLSGLAGETQYF. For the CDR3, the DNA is TGTGCCAGCAGCCCCGGACTTTCCGGCCTAGCGGGAGAGACCCAGTACTTC.

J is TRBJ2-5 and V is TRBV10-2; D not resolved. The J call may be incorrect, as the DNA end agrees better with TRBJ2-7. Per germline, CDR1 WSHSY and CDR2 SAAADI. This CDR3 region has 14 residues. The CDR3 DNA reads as TGCGCCAGCAGTGAAAATCCCGGCAACTACGAGCAGTACTTC. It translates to CASSENPGNYEQYF.

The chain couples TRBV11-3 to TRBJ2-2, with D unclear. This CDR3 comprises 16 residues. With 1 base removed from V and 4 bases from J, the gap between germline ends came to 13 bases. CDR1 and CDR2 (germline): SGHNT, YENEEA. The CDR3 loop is CASSLGRRFSTGELFF. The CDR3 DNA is TGTGCCAGCAGCTTAGGACGGAGATTCTCCACCGGGGAGCTGTTTTTT.

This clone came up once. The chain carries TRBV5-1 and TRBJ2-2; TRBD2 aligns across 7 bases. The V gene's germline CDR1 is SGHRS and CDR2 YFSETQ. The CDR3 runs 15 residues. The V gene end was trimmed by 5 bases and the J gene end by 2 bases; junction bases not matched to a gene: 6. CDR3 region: CASRERGDNTGELFF. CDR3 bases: TGCGCCAGCAGGGAGCGGGGAGACAACACCGGGGAGCTGTTTTTT.